The 9 T cell receptor beta chains below were found in one sample sequenced in a study of T cell repertoires in cytomegalovirus infection. These receptors lack a known antigen. TCRdb called the reads again in MiXCR, with one record for every CDR3 protein. The table shows about a million distinct CDR3 sequences, with approximately 30% occurring only once. The specimen comprised cultured CD8+ T cells from PBMCs, sampled from culture after CMV antigen stimulation. The receptors come from a human donor in good health (CMV status not recorded). Some clones in this sample may be carry-over from other donors' samples.

This clonotype showed up many times. The gene calls are TRBV7-9 and TRBJ2-1, with TRBD1 matching over 9 bases. CDR3 length: 16 residues. The junction had 8 bases not matched to a gene; V was cut back by 4 bases and J by 4 bases. Germline assignment: CDR1 SEHNR and CDR2 FQNEAQ (reference sequence). In DNA, the CDR3 is TGTGCCAGCAGCTCGGCCGGACAGGGGATATACAATGAGCAGTTCTTC. Translating it yields CASSSAGQGIYNEQFF.

This clonotype came up a few times. The J gene is TRBJ2-3, the V gene TRBV15, with 8 bases matching TRBD2. The CDR3 has 15 residues. CDR1 and CDR2 from the germline V gene are LNHNV and YYDKDF (reference sequence). The V segment lost 5 bases and the J segment 0 bases; nucleotides outside the gene matches: 4. CDR3 bases: TGTGCCACCAGCCTTAGCGGGGCTAGCACAGATACGCAGTATTTT. Its translation is CATSLSGASTDTQYF.

This clonotype was detected a few times. The chain combines TRBV27 with TRBJ1-5; D might be TRBD1 (5 bases). Germline values: CDR1 MNHEY, CDR2 SMNVEV (reference sequence). The CDR3 is 15 residues long. V lost 0 bases and J 3 bases, leaving 9 bases between the germline ends. The CDR3 is CASSLSSGSNQPQHF. The CDR3 nucleotides are TGTGCCAGCAGTTTATCGTCAGGGTCCAATCAGCCCCAGCATTTT.

This sequence joins TRBV20-1 and TRBJ1-1, with 7 bases identical to TRBD1. The V gene end was trimmed by 6 bases and the J gene end by 0 bases; junction bases not matched to a gene: 7. CDR1 and CDR2 (germline): DFQATT, SNEGSKA (reference sequence). The CDR3 consists of 14 residues. The CDR3 loop is CSAPTTGMNTEAFF. CDR3 DNA: TGCAGTGCCCCGACGACAGGGATGAACACTGAAGCTTTCTTT.

This chain uses TRBV6-5 with TRBJ1-4, with TRBD1 identical over 7 bases. The CDR3 runs to 14 residues. The J segment lost 9 bases and the V segment lost 7 bases, leaving 11 bases of the junction unmatched. From germline, CDR1 is MNHEY and CDR2 SVGAGI. Written as DNA, the CDR3 is TGTGCCAGCAAATTGGGACAGAGGGAGCAAAAACTGTTTTTT. Translation gives CASKLGQREQKLFF.

The chain is built from TRBV4-1 and TRBJ1-1; no clear D. The CDR3 runs to 15 residues. Per germline, CDR1 MGHRA and CDR2 YSYEKL. With 0 bases removed from V and 3 bases from J, the gap between germline ends came to 11 bases. In DNA form, the CDR3 reads TGCGCCAGCAGCCAAGATTCGTTAACAGACACTGAAGCTTTCTTT. Encoded protein: CASSQDSLTDTEAFF.

For this clonotype: A clone one base away is much larger, so this may be a read error. This sequence joins TRBV7-8 and TRBJ1-1; D possibly corresponds to TRBD1 (5 bases). Trimming left V 0 bases short and J 8 bases short, with 13 bases between. The germline CDR1 and CDR2 sequences are SGHVS and FQNEAQ. CDR3 size: 14 residues. The CDR3 is CASSLAGGESEAFF. DNA of the CDR3: TGTGCCAGCAGCTTAGCCGGAGGGGAATCAGAAGCTTTCTTT.

J is TRBJ2-3 and V is TRBV24-1; the match to TRBD1 covers 7 bases. Germline V gives CDR1 KGHDR, CDR2 SFDVKD. V was pared by 4 bases and J by 5 bases, with 5 bases of the junction left unmatched. CDR3 length: 14 amino acids. The CDR3 region is CATSDPTGRDTQYF. The CDR3 bases are TGTGCCACCAGTGACCCGACAGGGCGAGATACGCAGTATTTT.

This clonotype was recorded at least ten times. The chain is built from TRBV28 and TRBJ2-5; a weak D match, TRBD2 (6 bases). CDR1 is MDHEN and CDR2 is SYDVKM in the germline V gene. The CDR3 contains 14 residues. V was clipped by 6 bases and J by 5 bases, with 16 bases between them. Written as DNA, the CDR3 is TGTGCCAGCAGCCCTAGAGGAGGGAGGGAGACCCAGTACTTC. Translated: CASSPRGGRETQYF.